These T cell receptor beta chains were read from a single sample in a study of neoadjuvant anti-PD-1 for oral cavity cancer. Generated by immunoSEQ multiplex PCR, the TCRdb table keeps only in-frame clones and is missing some. The data show 9,300 or so clones, around 75% seen once. The specimen was PBMCs, collected after nivolumab (anti-PD-1) treatment. Receptors were obtained from a person between 40 and 85 years old with oral cavity squamous cell carcinoma. CDR3s include the opening cysteine and the closing phenylalanine or tryptophan. A D gene is named only where the DNA matches it firmly. Size values are once, few and many counts, or a class for expanded clones, and some rows have none.

J | D | V | size | DNA | CDR3
TRBJ1-5 | . | TRBV2 | few | TGTGCCAGCAGCGGATACAGCAATCAGCCCCAGCATTTT | CASSGYSNQPQHF
TRBJ1-2 | TRBD1 | TRBV7-9 | once | TGTGCCAGCACCCTTGCGACAGGGTTGGCCGGCGGCTACACCTTC | CASTLATGLAGGYTF
TRBJ1-3 | . | TRBV7-9 | few | TGTGCCAGCAGCGGGACGCATAACCTGAGGTCTGGAAACACCATATATTTT | CASSGTHNLRSGNTIYF
TRBJ2-1 | TRBD2 | TRBV7-9 | . | TGTGCCAGCAGCTTAGGAAGACTAGCGGGAGGCATGGGGGATGAGCAGTTCTTC | CASSLGRLAGGMGDEQFF
TRBJ1-1 | . | TRBV7-8 | . | TGTGCCAGCAGCTTGGGAAGAAGAATTGAAGCTTTCTTT | CASSLGRRIEAFF
TRBJ1-5 | . | TRBV6-6 | . | TGTGCCAGCAGTACCCCCGGCAATCAGCCCCAGCATTTT | CASSTPGNQPQHF
TRBJ1-6 | . | TRBV6-1 | . | TGTGCCAGCAGTGGCAGGTCTCTTAATTCACCCCTCCACTTT | CASSGRSLNSPLHF
TRBJ1-2 | . | TRBV18 | . | TGTGCCAGCTCCCCAAATTTAGGGGCAGAAGGCTACACCTTC | CASSPNLGAEGYTF
TRBJ2-3 | . | TRBV6-5 | few | TGTGCCAGCAGAGAGGACAGAGATTACACAGATACGCAGTATTTT | CASREDRDYTDTQYF
TRBJ2-1 | . | TRBV2 | . | TGTGCCAGCAGTAGGGAAAAGGGGGAGTGGAATGAGCAGTTCTTC | CASSREKGEWNEQFF
TRBJ2-7 | TRBD2 | TRBV7-3 | . | TGTGCCAGCAGCCACCGGACTAGCGCACACGAGCAGTACTTC | CASSHRTSAHEQYF
TRBJ1-2 | . | TRBV11-2 | . | TGTGCCAGCAGCTTACAGGGGAATGGCTACACCTTC | CASSLQGNGYTF
TRBJ2-7 | TRBD2 | TRBV7-8 | . | TGTGCCAGCAGCGAGACTAGCGGGCTCTCCTACGAGCAGTACTTC | CASSETSGLSYEQYF
TRBJ2-5 | . | TRBV28 | . | TGTGCCAGCAGTATCAGGGGGGCGGAACGACTCTTCCACCAAGAGACCCAGTACTTC | CASSIRGAERLFHQETQYF
TRBJ1-5 | . | TRBV6-1 | . | TGTGCCAGCAAGATTACAGGGTTCAATCAGCCCCAGCATTTT | CASKITGFNQPQHF
TRBJ2-7 | . | TRBV2 | . | TGTGCCAGCAGTCAACAGACGGACTACGAGCAGTACTTC | CASSQQTDYEQYF
TRBJ1-3 | TRBD1 | TRBV6-6 | once | TGTGCCAGCAGTTACGACAGGGGAGGTGGAAACACCATATATTTT | CASSYDRGGGNTIYF
TRBJ2-1 | TRBD2 | TRBV2 | . | TGTGCCAGCAGTGGGATAGTAGCGGGAGCTTTGAATGAGCAGTTCTTC | CASSGIVAGALNEQFF
TRBJ1-1 | . | TRBV6-6 | . | TGTGCCAGCAAGGGGACGGGCACTGAAGCTTTCTTT | CASKGTGTEAFF
TRBJ1-5 | . | TRBV7-2 | few | TGTGCCAGCAGCTTATGGGCTCGTGGGACGGAACTTCATCAGCCCCAGCATTTT | CASSLWARGTELHQPQHF
TRBJ2-5 | . | TRBV2 | . | TGTGCCAGCAGTGATGGGGTGGGGAGTCGACAGACCCAGTACTTC | CASSDGVGSRQTQYF
TRBJ1-2 | . | TRBV27 | few | TGTGCCAGCGCCCCTCGATCTTTTGCCGGCTACACCTTC | CASAPRSFAGYTF
TRBJ1-5 | . | TRBV19 | . | TGTGCCAGTAGACGACAGTTCAATCAGCCCCAGCATTTT | CASRRQFNQPQHF
TRBJ2-7 | TRBD1 | TRBV7-2 | . | TGTGCCAGCAGCCTTCGACAGGGGCCCTCCTACGAGCAGTACTTC | CASSLRQGPSYEQYF
TRBJ1-1 | . | TRBV6-6 | . | TGTGCGATTCGGGGGTCGTTGACTGAAGCTTTCTTT | CAIRGSLTEAFF
TRBJ2-7 | . | TRBV7-2 | few | TGTGCCAGCAGCCCATTCAGGGGTTCCTCGTACGAGCAGTACTTC | CASSPFRGSSYEQYF
TRBJ1-1 | . | TRBV30 | few | TGTGCCATCAACCGACAGAGTCCGAACACTGAAGCTTTCTTT | CAINRQSPNTEAFF
TRBJ1-5 | . | TRBV18 | . | TGTGCCAGCTCACACGTAACGGGTACGCGGCAGCCCCAGCATTTT | CASSHVTGTRQPQHF
TRBJ2-6 | TRBD2 | TRBV9 | . | TGTGCCAGCAGCGTAGGACTAGCGGGGACCTCTGGGGCCAACGTCCTGACTTTC | CASSVGLAGTSGANVLTF
TRBJ1-1 | . | TRBV5-1 | . | TGCGCCAGCAGCGTAGCGGGGGCGCACACTGAAGCTTTCTTT | CASSVAGAHTEAFF
TRBJ2-2 | TRBD2 | TRBV19 | . | TGTGCCAGTACCCCCTATAGCGGGGACATAAACACCGGGGAGCTGTTTTTT | CASTPYSGDINTGELFF
TRBJ2-7 | . | TRBV29-1 | . | TGCAGCGTGGAAGACCGACTCTCCTACGAGCAGTACTTC | CSVEDRLSYEQYF
TRBJ2-7 | TRBD2 | TRBV6-1 | . | TGTGCCAGCAGTGAGGGACTAGCGGGGGGTTGGCAGGGCTACGAGCAGTACTTC | CASSEGLAGGWQGYEQYF
TRBJ2-7 | . | TRBV21-1 | . | TGTGCCAGCAGCAAAGTATGCTACGAGCAGTACTTC | CASSKVCYEQYF
TRBJ2-3 | . | TRBV6-1 | . | TGTGCCAGCAGTGAACGTCAGGGCGGTAGCACAGATACGCAGTATTTT | CASSERQGGSTDTQYF
TRBJ2-5 | . | TRBV5-4 | . | TGTGCCAGCAGCTTGGCTGGGGGAGAGACCCAGTACTTC | CASSLAGGETQYF
TRBJ2-2 | . | TRBV7-2 | once | TGTGCCAGCAGCCAGGACAGTAGCCGTCCCCCGAACACCGGGGAGCTGTTTTTT | CASSQDSSRPPNTGELFF
TRBJ1-2 | . | TRBV7-9 | . | TGTGCCAGCAGCTTAGCTAATAACTATGGCTACACCTTC | CASSLANNYGYTF
TRBJ1-2 | . | TRBV30 | . | TGTGCCTGGGCCACCGGGACGGCCTTGAGTGGAGGCTACACCTTC | CAWATGTALSGGYTF
TRBJ2-7 | . | TRBV7-8 | . | TGTGCCAGCAGCTTAGAGGGTCCCCGGGTCGAGCAGTACTTC | CASSLEGPRVEQYF
TRBJ1-1 | TRBD1 | TRBV6-1 | . | TGTGCCAGCAGTGAAGCGGGACAGCGCCTGGCCCGGGCTTTCTTT | CASSEAGQRLARAFF
TRBJ2-7 | . | TRBV19 | . | TGTGCCAGCCAAGACGCCAATCTCTACGAGCAGTACTTC | CASQDANLYEQYF
TRBJ2-7 | . | TRBV30 | . | TGTGCCTGGAGTAGACGGGGGTCCTACGAGCAGTACTTC | CAWSRRGSYEQYF
TRBJ2-5 | TRBD1 | TRBV25-1 | . | TGTGCCAGCAGTAACGGACAGGGGGTACTGTCAGAGACCCAGTACTTC | CASSNGQGVLSETQYF
TRBJ1-2 | . | TRBV6-6 | . | TGTGCCAGCAGTTACACAGGACAGAACTATGGCTACACCTTC | CASSYTGQNYGYTF
TRBJ1-1 | . | TRBV15 | . | TGTGCCACCAGCTTCGTCAGGGCACGTGAAGCTTTCTTT | CATSFVRAREAFF
TRBJ1-2 | . | TRBV2 | few | TGTGCCAGCAGGAGGGACACCTATGGCTACACCTTC | CASRRDTYGYTF
TRBJ1-2 | TRBD1 | TRBV5-4 | few | TGTGCCAGCAGCTTGGGGGACAGGGGAGGGGTTTATGGCTACACCTTC | CASSLGDRGGVYGYTF
TRBJ1-2 | TRBD1 | TRBV6-5 | . | TGTGCCAGCAGTTACTCGTGGACAGGGAATGGCTACACCTTC | CASSYSWTGNGYTF
TRBJ2-3 | TRBD2 | TRBV14 | . | TGTGCCAGCAGCCGGCTGCGGGGGGGGCTGACAGATACGCAGTATTTT | CASSRLRGGLTDTQYF
TRBJ1-5 | . | TRBV6-1 | few | TGTGCCAGCAGTGAAGAGACAGGCTTTCGCAATCAGCCCCAGCATTTT | CASSEETGFRNQPQHF
TRBJ2-3 | . | TRBV6-5 | . | TGTGCCAGCAGTTACTCGAGCGAGGGGGGAGATACGCAGTATTTT | CASSYSSEGGDTQYF
TRBJ1-4 | . | TRBV7-9 | . | TGTGCCAGCAGCTTAGACGGGGCAACTAATGAAAAACTGTTTTTT | CASSLDGATNEKLFF
TRBJ2-5 | . | TRBV7-9 | few | TGTGCCAGCAGCTTAGACGGCGGACCGTTAAGCGGGACCCAGTACTTC | CASSLDGGPLSGTQYF